Described below is a single TCR beta chain sequence and its context. Each of the donors was a healthy adult who was HIV-negative and had not had a recent acute infection or vaccination. The data originate from a study of shared clonotypes between healthy human individuals. TCRdb keeps only in-frame clones here, not all; method: immunoSEQ multiplex PCR. The data contain about 470,000 clones, roughly 77% of them singletons. This CDR3 is built from 13 residues. Deletions cut 7 bases from V and 0 bases from J, with 9 bases between. Germline loops: CDR1 MNHNS, CDR2 SASEGT. The TCR comes from a woman aged 40 to 50 in good health. Some clones in this sample may be carry-over from other donors' samples. The sample taken for sequencing was PBMCs. This chain connects TRBV6-1 to TRBJ1-1, with D hard to call. The CDR3 is CASMEVMNTEAFF. CDR3 coding DNA: TGTGCCAGCATGGAAGTTATGAACACTGAAGCTTTCTTT.